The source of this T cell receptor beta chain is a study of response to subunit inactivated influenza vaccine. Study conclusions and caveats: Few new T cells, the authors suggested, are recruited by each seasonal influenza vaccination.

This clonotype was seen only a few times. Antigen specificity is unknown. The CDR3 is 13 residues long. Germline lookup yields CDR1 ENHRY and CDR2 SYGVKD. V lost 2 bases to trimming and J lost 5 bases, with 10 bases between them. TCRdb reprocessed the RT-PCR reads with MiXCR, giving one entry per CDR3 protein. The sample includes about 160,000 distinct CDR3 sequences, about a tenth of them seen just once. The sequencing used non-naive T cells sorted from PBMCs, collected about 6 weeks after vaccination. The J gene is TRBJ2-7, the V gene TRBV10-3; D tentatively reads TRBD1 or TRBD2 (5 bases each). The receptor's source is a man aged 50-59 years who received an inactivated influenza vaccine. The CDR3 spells CAISERGRNEQYF. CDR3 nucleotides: TGTGCCATCAGTGAGCGGGGCCGTAACGAGCAGTACTTC.